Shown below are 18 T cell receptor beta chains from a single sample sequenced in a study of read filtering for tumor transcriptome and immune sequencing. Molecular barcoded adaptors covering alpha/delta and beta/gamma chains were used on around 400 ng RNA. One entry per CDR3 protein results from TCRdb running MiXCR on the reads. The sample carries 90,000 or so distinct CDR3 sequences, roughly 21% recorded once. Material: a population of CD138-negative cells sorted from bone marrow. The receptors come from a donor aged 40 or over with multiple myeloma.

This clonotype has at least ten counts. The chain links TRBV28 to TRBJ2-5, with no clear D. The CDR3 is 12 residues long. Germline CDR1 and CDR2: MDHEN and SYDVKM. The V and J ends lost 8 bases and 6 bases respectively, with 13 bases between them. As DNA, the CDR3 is TGTGCCAGCTCTGGACCTTCCAAGACCCAGTACTTC. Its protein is CASSGPSKTQYF.

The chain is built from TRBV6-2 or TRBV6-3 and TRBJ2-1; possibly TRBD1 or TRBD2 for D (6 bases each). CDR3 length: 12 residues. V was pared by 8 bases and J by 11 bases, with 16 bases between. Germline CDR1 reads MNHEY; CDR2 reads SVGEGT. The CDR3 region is CASGPGGLQQFF. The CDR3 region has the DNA TGTGCCAGCGGGCCTGGGGGGCTTCAGCAGTTCTTC.

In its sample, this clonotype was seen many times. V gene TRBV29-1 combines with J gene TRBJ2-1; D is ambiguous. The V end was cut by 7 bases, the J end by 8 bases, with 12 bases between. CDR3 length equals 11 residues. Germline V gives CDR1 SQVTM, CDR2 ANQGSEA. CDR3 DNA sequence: TGCAGCGGAAGGGATCGCCATGAGCAGTTCTTC. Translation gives CSGRDRHEQFF.

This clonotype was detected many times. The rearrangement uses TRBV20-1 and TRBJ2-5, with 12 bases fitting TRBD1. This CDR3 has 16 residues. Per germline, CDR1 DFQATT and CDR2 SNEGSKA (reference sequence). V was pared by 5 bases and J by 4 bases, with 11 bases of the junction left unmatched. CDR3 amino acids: CSAARGTGGFGETQYF. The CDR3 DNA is TGCAGTGCTGCCCGAGGGACAGGGGGCTTTGGAGAGACCCAGTACTTC.

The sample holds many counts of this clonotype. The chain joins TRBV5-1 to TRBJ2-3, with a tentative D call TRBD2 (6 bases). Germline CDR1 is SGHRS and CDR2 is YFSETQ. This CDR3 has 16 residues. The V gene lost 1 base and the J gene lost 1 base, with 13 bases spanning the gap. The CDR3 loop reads CASSLPSERGTDTQYF. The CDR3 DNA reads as TGCGCCAGCAGCTTGCCTAGCGAAAGAGGCACAGATACGCAGTATTTT.

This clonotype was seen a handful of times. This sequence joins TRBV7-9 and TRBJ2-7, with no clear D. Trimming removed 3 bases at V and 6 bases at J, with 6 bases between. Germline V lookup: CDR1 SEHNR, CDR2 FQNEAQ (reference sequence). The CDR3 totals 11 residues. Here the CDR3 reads CASSFGPEQYF. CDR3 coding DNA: TGTGCCAGCAGCTTCGGTCCCGAGCAGTACTTC.

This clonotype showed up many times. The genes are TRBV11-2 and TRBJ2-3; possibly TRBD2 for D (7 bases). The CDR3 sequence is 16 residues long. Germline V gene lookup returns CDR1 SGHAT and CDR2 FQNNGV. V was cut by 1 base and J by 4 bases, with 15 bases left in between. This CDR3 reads CASSLVSGGFPDTQYF. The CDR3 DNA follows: TGTGCCAGCAGCTTAGTGTCGGGGGGCTTCCCAGATACGCAGTATTTT. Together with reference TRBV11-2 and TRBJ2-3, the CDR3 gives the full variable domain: EAGVAQSPRYKIIEKRQSVAFWCNPISGHATLYWYQQILGQGPKLLIQFQNNGVVDDSQLPKDRFSAERLKGVDSTLKIQPAKLEDSAVYLCASSLVSGGFPDTQYFGPGTRLTVL.

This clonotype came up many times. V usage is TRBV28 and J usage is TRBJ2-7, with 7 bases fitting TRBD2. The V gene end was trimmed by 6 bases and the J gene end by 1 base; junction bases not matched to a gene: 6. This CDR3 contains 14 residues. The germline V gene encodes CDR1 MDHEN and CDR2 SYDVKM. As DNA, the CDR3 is TGTGCCAGCAGGGGGGGGTCGGGATCCTACGAGCAGTACTTC. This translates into CASRGGSGSYEQYF.

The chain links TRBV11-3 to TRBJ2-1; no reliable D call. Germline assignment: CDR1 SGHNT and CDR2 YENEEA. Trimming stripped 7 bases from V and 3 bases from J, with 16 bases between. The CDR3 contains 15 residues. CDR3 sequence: CASTIDGVSYNEQFF. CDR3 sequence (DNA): TGTGCCAGCACTATTGATGGGGTTAGCTACAATGAGCAGTTCTTC.

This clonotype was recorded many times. DNA for the CDR3: TGTGCCAGCTCACTAAATTCCGGGACAGGGGCCCGCACTGAAGCTTTCTTT. This sequence encodes CASSLNSGTGARTEAFF. This chain connects TRBV18 to TRBJ1-1, with 10 bases identical to TRBD1. This CDR3 is built from 17 residues. Germline V lookup: CDR1 KGHSH, CDR2 LQKENI. V trimming: 4 bases; J trimming: 4 bases; junction bases outside the gene matches: 12. The whole variable domain, remainder taken from reference TRBV18 and TRBJ1-1, is NAGVMQNPRHLVRRRGQEARLRCSPMKGHSHVYWYRQLPEEGLKFMVYLQKENIIDESGMPKERFSAEFPKEGPSILRIQQVVRGDSAAYFCASSLNSGTGARTEAFFGQGTRLTVV.

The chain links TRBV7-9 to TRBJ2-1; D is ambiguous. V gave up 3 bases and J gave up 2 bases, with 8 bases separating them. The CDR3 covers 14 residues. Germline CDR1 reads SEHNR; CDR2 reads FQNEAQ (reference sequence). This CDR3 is CASSFDLPYNEQFF. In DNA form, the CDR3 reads TGTGCCAGCAGCTTCGACCTCCCCTACAATGAGCAGTTCTTC.

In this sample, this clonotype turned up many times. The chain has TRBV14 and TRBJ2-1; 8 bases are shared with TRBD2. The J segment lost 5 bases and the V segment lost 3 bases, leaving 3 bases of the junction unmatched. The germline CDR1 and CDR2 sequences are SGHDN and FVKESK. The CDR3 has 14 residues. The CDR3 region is CASSHTSGNNEQFF. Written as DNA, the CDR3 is TGTGCCAGCAGCCACACTAGCGGAAACAATGAGCAGTTCTTC.

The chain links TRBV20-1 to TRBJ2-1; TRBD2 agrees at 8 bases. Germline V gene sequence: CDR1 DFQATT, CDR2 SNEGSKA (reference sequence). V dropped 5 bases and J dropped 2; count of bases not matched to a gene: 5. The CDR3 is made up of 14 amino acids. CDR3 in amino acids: CSAYSGGAYNEQFF. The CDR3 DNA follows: TGCAGTGCTTACAGCGGGGGAGCCTACAATGAGCAGTTCTTC.

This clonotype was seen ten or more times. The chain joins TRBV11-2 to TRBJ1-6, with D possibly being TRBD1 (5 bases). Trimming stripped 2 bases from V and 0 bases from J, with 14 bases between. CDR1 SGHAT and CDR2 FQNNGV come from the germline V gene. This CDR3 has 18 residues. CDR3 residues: CASSLKSGGDSYNSPLHF. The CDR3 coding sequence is TGTGCCAGCAGCTTAAAGTCCGGGGGGGACTCCTATAATTCACCCCTCCACTTT. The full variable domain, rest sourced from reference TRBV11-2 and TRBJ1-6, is EAGVAQSPRYKIIEKRQSVAFWCNPISGHATLYWYQQILGQGPKLLIQFQNNGVVDDSQLPKDRFSAERLKGVDSTLKIQPAKLEDSAVYLCASSLKSGGDSYNSPLHFGNGTRLTVT.

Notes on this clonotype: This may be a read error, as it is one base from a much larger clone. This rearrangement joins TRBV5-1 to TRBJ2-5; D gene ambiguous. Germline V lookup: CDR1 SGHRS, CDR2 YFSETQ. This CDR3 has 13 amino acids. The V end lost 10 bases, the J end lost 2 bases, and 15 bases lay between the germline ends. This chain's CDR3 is CACKVGLQETQYF. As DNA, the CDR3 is TGCGCCTGCAAAGTCGGCCTACAAGAGACCCAGTACTTC.

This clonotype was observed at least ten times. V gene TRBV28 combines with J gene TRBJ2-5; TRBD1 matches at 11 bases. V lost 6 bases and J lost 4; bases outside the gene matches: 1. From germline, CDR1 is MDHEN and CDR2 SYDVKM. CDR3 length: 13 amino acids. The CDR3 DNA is TGTGCCAGCAGGGGACAGGGGGTAGAGACCCAGTACTTC. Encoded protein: CASRGQGVETQYF. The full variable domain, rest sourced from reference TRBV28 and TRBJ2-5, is DVKVTQSSRYLVKRTGEKVFLECVQDMDHENMFWYRQDPGLGLRLIYFSYDVKMKEKGDIPEGYSVSREKKERFSLILESASTNQTSMYLCASRGQGVETQYFGPGTRLLVL.

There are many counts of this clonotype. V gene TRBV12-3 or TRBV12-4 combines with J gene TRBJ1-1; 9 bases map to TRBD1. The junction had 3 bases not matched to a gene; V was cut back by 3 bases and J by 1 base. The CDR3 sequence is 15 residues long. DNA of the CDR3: TGTGCCAGCAGTTTGGGACAGGGAAGGAACACTGAAGCTTTCTTT. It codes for CASSLGQGRNTEAFF.

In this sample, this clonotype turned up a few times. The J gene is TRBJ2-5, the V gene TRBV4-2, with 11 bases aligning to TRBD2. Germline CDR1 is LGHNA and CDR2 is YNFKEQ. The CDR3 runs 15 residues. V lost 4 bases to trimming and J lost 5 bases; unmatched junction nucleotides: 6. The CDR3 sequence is CASSPQLAGVETQYF. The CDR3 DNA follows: TGTGCCAGCAGCCCCCAACTAGCGGGGGTCGAGACCCAGTACTTC.